This T cell receptor (beta chain) was captured in a study of T cell clones after liver transplantation. Study background: Three of eight recipients were HCV-positive; others had non-autoimmune, non-viral indications.

Assay used: immunoSEQ multiplex PCR; TCRdb lists only in-frame clones, some missing. The sample holds tens of thousands of clones, more than 70% seen once. A remark on this clone: Its antigen is currently unknown.

The study's findings and limits: Post-transplant, graft-donor-reactive CD4 TCRbeta sequences in blood dropped significantly in most of the 8 subjects.

CDR1 and CDR2 from the germline V gene are SGHDT and YYEEEE. Trimming stripped 4 bases from V and 3 bases from J, with 10 bases between. The CDR3 extends over 13 amino acids. Sequenced material: CD4+ T cells from blood, taken at the 22-month timepoint. This rearrangement joins TRBV5-6 to TRBJ1-2; D gene uncertain. The origin of this receptor is a human patient who received a liver transplant. Some T cells may be transferred from the graft donor. In nucleotides, the CDR3 is TGTGCCAGCAGCCCGGACGGCTACTATGGCTACACCTTC. Protein: CASSPDGYYGYTF.